This record looks at one T cell receptor (beta chain) sequence and its context. The antigen is undetermined. The CDR3 has 11 residues. Trimming took off 2 bases at V and 11 bases at J, with 9 bases between the two ends. Germline V CDR1 and CDR2: MNHEY, SVGAGI. This specimen comes from a study of cytomegalovirus exposure and HLA in healthy donors. Points from the study as a whole: It was assumed in the presence/absence analyses that sequencing depth was roughly uniform across donors. Generally TCR sequences proved uncommon, though certain public TCRs appeared in numerous donors. Being indistinguishable, some V segments were excluded, TRBV6-2 and TRBV6-3 among them.

The PCR made use of 60 Vbeta and 13 Jbeta primers. Source study methods: An analysis performed later counted about 80 million unique TCR beta chains (roughly 10 million of them shared). Sequenced by immunoSEQ multiplex PCR; TCRdb stores in-frame clones only, minus some. That table is the source of V, J and clone size, and D and trimming were worked out from the DNA. The sample contains roughly 120,000 clones, approximately 76% of which appear only once. Sequenced: PBMCs. The receptor was derived from a man over 45 in good health and CMV-seropositive. The chain couples TRBV6-5 to TRBJ1-1; D is unresolved. CDR3 DNA sequence: TGTGCCAGCAGTTACGGGAGGTGGGCTTTCTTT. Translated: CASSYGRWAFF.